This T cell receptor (beta chain) is drawn from a study of monozygotic twins with inflammatory bowel disease. Per TCR library, 3500 ng of total RNA was used. One entry per CDR3 protein, without DNA, is what TCRdb gives after re-calling the 5' RACE reads. The sample data list some 200,000 distinct CDR3 sequences. The CDR3 runs to 15 residues. CDR1 and CDR2 (germline): SGHRS, YFSETQ. The sequenced material came from blood. This chain connects TRBV5-1 to TRBJ2-1; TCRdb's D call of TRBD2 is untestable without DNA. The origin of this receptor is a human donor with ulcerative colitis or Crohn's disease, or a healthy co-twin of an affected twin (not recorded which). The CDR3 region is CASSLSSGSYNEQFF.